This T cell receptor beta chain emerged from a study of T cell responses to AZD1222 COVID-19 vaccine. General study results and limits: A mostly white British donor set with more females was recruited, and clonal diversity was possibly underestimated.

The CDR3 runs to 15 residues. V lost 5 bases and J lost 15, with 26 bases in between. Germline assignment: CDR1 SGHTA and CDR2 FQGNSA. Measured with immunoSEQ multiplex PCR; TCRdb has only the in-frame clones, and not every one. Among 90,000 to 110,000 clones, about 90% were seen once, and the ten largest hold approximately 5.2%. Turning to this clone: Antigen: not known.

This TCR was sampled from an adult in good health. This chain uses TRBV7-2 with TRBJ1-5; D remains unclear. Here the sequenced sample was peripheral blood, taken on day 0 of AZD1222 vaccination. The CDR3 reads CASSLRNLDVSEWHF. DNA of the CDR3: TGTGCCAGCAGCCTCCGCAACCTTGACGTGTCAGAGTGGCATTTT.